Listed below are T cell receptor beta chains from one sample, sequenced in a study of T cell repertoires in cytomegalovirus infection. TCRdb re-analysed the reads in MiXCR, keeping a single row per CDR3 protein. The repertoire consists of more than 650,000 distinct CDR3 sequences, with 35% occurring once and the leading ten covering around 2.8%. Sequencing used PBMCs. These receptors originate from a human donor in good health (CMV status not recorded). Some clones in this sample may be carry-over from other donors' samples. CDR3s include the opening cysteine and the closing phenylalanine or tryptophan. The D gene is left open where the match is weak. Expanded clones are given a class, and other clones once, few, many or no size at all.

J: TRBJ1-5; D: NA; size: once; V: TRBV19; DNA: TGTGCCAGTAGTACCACAGGGAGCGGTGGCAATCAGCCCCAGCATTTT; CDR3: CASSTTGSGGNQPQHF
J: TRBJ2-3; D: NA; size: NA; V: TRBV5-1; DNA: TGCTCCAGCAGCATACAGACATATACGCAGTATTTT; CDR3: CSSSIQTYTQYF
J: TRBJ2-1; D: NA; size: NA; V: TRBV7-9; DNA: TGTGCCAGCAGCTTTCTGATGCTCAATGAGCAGTTCTTC; CDR3: CASSFLMLNEQFF
J: TRBJ2-7; D: TRBD2; size: few; V: TRBV7-6; DNA: TGTGCCAGCAGCTTTTCGAGCGGGGGTTTGAACGAGCAGTACTTC; CDR3: CASSFSSGGLNEQYF
J: TRBJ2-1; D: NA; size: NA; V: TRBV12-3/TRBV12-4; DNA: TGTGCCAGCAGTCTCGGGACGGGCAATGAGCAGTTGTTC; CDR3: CASSLGTGNEQLF
J: TRBJ2-3; D: TRBD2; size: few; V: TRBV7-6; DNA: TGTGCCAGCAGCTTCCGGGGGGGTATGATAGATACGCAGTATTTT; CDR3: CASSFRGGMIDTQYF
J: TRBJ2-1; D: NA; size: once; V: TRBV7-3; DNA: TGTGCCAGCAGCCTCTTCGGGAGTGAGCAGTTCTTC; CDR3: CASSLFGSEQFF
J: TRBJ1-1; D: TRBD1; size: NA; V: TRBV12-3/TRBV12-4; DNA: TGTGCCAGCAGTAAGGACAGGGCCGTTCACACGGAAGCTTTATTT; CDR3: CASSKDRAVHTEALF
J: TRBJ1-5; D: TRBD1; size: NA; V: TRBV28; DNA: TGTGCCAGCAGTTTCGTCCACCCTCTCGTAGGTAGGGGGCGGCAAGTAAGCAATCAGCCCCAGCATTTT; CDR3: CASSFVHPLVGRGRQVSNQPQHF
J: TRBJ2-3; D: TRBD2; size: NA; V: TRBV6-4; DNA: TGTGCCAGCAGTGACCGGGCGGGGGGAGCACCAGATACGCAGTATTTT; CDR3: CASSDRAGGAPDTQYF
J: TRBJ2-2; D: TRBD2; size: NA; V: TRBV12-3/TRBV12-4; DNA: TGTGCCAGCAGTTTATCGACTAGCGGATACACCGGGGAGCTGTTTTTT; CDR3: CASSLSTSGYTGELFF
J: TRBJ1-5; D: NA; size: NA; V: TRBV28; DNA: TGTGCCAGCAGCAGAACGAGGGGGGGATTAAGCAATCAGCCCCAGCATTTT; CDR3: CASSRTRGGLSNQPQHF